This T cell receptor beta chain emerged from a study of CD8 T cells in Susac syndrome. In germline, CDR1 is LNHDA, CDR2 SQIVND (reference sequence). The J segment lost 4 bases and the V segment lost 6 bases, leaving 7 bases of the junction unmatched. This CDR3 has 15 amino acids. Reverse transcription of about 0.5 to 1 ug RNA was performed with random hexamers. Using its own MiXCR run on the immunoSEQ multiplex PCR reads, TCRdb lists one record per CDR3 protein. The data hold hundreds of thousands of distinct CDR3 sequences, with roughly 93% observed a single time. The receptor was isolated from a human donor with Susac syndrome. V usage is TRBV19 and J usage is TRBJ1-5; TRBD1 matches 9 bases. Sequenced input: CD4+ T cells from PBMCs. The CDR3 spells CASSPGQGLNQPQHF. CDR3 sequence (DNA): TGTGCCAGTAGCCCGGGACAGGGTTTAAATCAGCCCCAGCATTTT.